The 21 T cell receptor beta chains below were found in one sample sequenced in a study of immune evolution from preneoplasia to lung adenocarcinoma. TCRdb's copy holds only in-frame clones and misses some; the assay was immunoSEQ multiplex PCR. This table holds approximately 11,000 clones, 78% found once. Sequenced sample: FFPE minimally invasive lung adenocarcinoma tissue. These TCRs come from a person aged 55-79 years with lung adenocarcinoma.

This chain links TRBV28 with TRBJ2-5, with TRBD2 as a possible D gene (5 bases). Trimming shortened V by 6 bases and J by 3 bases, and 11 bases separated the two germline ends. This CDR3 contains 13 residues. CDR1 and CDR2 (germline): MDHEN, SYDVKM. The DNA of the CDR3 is TGTGCCAGCAGCGGGGAGTTAGAAGAGACCCAGTACTTC. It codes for CASSGELEETQYF.

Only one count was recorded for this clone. Here the CDR3 DNA reads TGTGCCAGCAGGGGGGGGCAGTATGAAAAACTGTTTTTT. Translated: CASRGGQYEKLFF. The V gene is TRBV28, the J gene TRBJ1-4; a possible D gene is TRBD1 (6 bases). Trimming pared 6 bases from V and 6 bases from J, leaving 11 bases between. Germline V lookup: CDR1 MDHEN, CDR2 SYDVKM. The CDR3 has 13 residues.

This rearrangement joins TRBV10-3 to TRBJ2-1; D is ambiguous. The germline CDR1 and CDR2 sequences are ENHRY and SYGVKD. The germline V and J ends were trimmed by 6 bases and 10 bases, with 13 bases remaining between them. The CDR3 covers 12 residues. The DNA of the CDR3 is TGTGCCATCAGCACTGAGAGCCTCGAGCAGTTCTTC. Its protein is CAISTESLEQFF.

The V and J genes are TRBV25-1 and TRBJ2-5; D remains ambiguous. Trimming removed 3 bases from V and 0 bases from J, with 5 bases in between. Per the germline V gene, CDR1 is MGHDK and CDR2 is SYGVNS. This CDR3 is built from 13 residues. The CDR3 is CASSDLYQETQYF. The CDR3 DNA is TGTGCCAGCAGTGACCTTTACCAAGAGACCCAGTACTTC.

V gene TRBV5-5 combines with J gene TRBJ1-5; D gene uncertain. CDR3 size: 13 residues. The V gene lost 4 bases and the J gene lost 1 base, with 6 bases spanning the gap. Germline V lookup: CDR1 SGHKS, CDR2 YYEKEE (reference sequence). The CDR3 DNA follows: TGTGCCAGCAGCATCAGCAGCAATCAGCCCCAGCATTTT. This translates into CASSISSNQPQHF.

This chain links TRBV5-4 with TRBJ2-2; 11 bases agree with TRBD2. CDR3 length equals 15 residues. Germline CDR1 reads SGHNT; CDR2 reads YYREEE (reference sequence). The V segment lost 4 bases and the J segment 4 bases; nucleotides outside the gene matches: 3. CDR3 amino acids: CASSLGTSGTGELFF. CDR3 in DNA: TGTGCCAGCAGCCTAGGGACTAGCGGCACCGGGGAGCTGTTTTTT. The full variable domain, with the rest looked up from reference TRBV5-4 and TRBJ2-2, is ETGVTQSPTHLIKTRGQQVTLRCSSQSGHNTVSWYQQALGQGPQFIFQYYREEENGRGNFPPRFSGLQFPNYSSELNVNALELDDSALYLCASSLGTSGTGELFFGEGSRLTVL.

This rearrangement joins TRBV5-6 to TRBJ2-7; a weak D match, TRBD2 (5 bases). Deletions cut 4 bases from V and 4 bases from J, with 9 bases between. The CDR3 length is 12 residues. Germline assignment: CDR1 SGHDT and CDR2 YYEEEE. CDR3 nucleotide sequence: TGTGCCAGCAGCCGAGGGATTTACGAGCAGTACTTC. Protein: CASSRGIYEQYF.

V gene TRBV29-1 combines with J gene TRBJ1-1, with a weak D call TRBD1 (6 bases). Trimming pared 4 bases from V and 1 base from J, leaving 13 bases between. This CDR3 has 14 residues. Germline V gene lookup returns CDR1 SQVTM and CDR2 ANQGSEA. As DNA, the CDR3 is TGCAGCGTTGTCGGGGGCGTGGGGAACACTGAAGCTTTCTTT. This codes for CSVVGGVGNTEAFF.

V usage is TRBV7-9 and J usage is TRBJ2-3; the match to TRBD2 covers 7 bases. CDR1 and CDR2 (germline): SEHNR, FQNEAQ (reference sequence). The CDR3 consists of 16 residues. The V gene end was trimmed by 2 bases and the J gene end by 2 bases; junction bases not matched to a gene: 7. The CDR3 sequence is CASSLQLAAPTDTQYF. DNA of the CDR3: TGTGCCAGCAGCTTACAGCTAGCGGCCCCCACAGATACGCAGTATTTT.

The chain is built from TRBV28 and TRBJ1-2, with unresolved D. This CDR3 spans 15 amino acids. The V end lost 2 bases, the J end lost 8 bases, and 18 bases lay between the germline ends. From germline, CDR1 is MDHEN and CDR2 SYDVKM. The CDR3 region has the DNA TGTGCCAGCAGTTTACACCTCCAAGCCTCCAGGGGCTACACCTTC. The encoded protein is CASSLHLQASRGYTF.

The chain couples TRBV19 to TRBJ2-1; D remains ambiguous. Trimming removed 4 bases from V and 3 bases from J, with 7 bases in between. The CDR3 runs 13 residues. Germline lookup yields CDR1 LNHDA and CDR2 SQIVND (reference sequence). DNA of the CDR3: TGTGCCAGTAGTAAAGGGCACTACAATGAGCAGTTCTTC. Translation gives CASSKGHYNEQFF.

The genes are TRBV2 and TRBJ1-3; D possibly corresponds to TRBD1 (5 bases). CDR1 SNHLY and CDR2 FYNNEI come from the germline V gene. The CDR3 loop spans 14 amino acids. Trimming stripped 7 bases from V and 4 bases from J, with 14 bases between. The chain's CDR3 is CASKSAGSGNTIYF. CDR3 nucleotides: TGTGCCAGCAAATCTGCAGGGAGCGGAAACACCATATATTTT.

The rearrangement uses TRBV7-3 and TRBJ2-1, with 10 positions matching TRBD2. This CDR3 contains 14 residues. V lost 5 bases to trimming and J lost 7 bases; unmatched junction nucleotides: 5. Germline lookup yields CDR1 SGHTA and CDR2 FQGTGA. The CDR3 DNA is TGTGCCAGCAGCCCACTAGCGGGAAGAAATGAGCAGTTCTTC. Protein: CASSPLAGRNEQFF.

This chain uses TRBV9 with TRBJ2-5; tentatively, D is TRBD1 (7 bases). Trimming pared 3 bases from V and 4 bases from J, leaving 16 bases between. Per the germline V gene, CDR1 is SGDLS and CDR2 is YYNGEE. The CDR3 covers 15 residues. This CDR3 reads CASSGGQQGGETQYF. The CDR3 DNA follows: TGTGCCAGCAGCGGGGGACAGCAGGGGGGAGAGACCCAGTACTTC.

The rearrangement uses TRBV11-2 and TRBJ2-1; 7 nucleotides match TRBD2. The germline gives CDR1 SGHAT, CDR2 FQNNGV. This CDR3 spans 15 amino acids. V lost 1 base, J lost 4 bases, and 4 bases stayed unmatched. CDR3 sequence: CASSLGGGSYNEQFF. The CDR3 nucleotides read TGTGCCAGCAGCTTAGGAGGCGGGAGTTACAATGAGCAGTTCTTC.

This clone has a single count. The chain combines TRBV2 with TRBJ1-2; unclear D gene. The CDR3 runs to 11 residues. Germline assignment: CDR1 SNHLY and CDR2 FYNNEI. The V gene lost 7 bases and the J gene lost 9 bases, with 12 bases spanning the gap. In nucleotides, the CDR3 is TGTGCCAGCATGGATAACGCACGCTACACCTTC. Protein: CASMDNARYTF.

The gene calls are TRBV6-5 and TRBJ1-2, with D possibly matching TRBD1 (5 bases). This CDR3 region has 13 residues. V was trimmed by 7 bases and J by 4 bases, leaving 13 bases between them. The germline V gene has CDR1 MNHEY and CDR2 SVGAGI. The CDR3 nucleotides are TGTGCCAGCACCGGGACCGAGGGCTATGGCTACACCTTC. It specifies CASTGTEGYGYTF.

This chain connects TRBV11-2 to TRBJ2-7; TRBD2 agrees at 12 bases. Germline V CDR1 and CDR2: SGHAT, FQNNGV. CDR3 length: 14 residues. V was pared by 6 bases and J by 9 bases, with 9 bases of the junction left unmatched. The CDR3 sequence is CASSRLAGAGLQYF. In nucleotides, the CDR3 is TGTGCCAGCAGTCGACTAGCGGGAGCAGGCTTGCAGTACTTC.

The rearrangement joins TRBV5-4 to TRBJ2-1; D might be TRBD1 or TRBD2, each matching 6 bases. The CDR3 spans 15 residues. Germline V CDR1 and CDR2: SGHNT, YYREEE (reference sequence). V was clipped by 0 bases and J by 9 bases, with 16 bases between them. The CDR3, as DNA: TGTGCCAGCAGCTTGGGTGGGGGGCCCCCCGGTGAGCAGTTCTTC. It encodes CASSLGGGPPGEQFF.

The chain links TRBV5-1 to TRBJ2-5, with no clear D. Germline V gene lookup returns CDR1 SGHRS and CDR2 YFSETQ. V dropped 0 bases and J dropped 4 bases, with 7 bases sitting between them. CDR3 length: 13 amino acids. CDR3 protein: CASSLEGLETQYF. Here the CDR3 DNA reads TGCGCCAGCAGCTTGGAAGGGTTAGAGACCCAGTACTTC.

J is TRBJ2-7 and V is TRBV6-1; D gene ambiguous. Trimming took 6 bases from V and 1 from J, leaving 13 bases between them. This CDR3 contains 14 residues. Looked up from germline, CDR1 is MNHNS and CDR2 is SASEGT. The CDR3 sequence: CASRVGEGSYEQYF. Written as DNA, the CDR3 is TGTGCCAGCAGGGTGGGCGAAGGGTCCTACGAGCAGTACTTC.